The source of this T cell receptor beta chain is a study of T cell responses to AZD1222 COVID-19 vaccine. As for the study in general: Pooled samples include second doses given at about 4 or 12 weeks. The study's findings and limits: Spike-specific TCR breadth and depth grew following two AZD1222 doses. Within unmutated variant regions lay the reported targets of nearly half of spike-specific TCRs.

Germline CDR1 is LGHNA and CDR2 is YNFKEQ. This CDR3 has 16 residues. Trimming stripped 4 bases from V and 4 bases from J, with 19 bases between. The assay was immunoSEQ multiplex PCR, and TCRdb's table has in-frame clones only and misses some. The top ten hold around 3.3% of the sample, which has approximately 130,000 clones, 93% seen once. With regard to this clone: Its antigen is as yet unknown.

Sequenced here: peripheral blood, sampled on day 0 of AZD1222 vaccination. The chain links TRBV4-2 to TRBJ1-2; weak D call: TRBD1 (6 bases). The clonotype was recovered from an adult in good health. The chain's CDR3 is CASSPFGQNEGYGYTF. The CDR3 DNA reads TGTGCCAGCAGCCCCTTCGGACAGAACGAAGGCTATGGCTACACCTTC.